Each of the 9 T cell receptor beta chains below was sequenced from the same sample in a study of blood T cell repertoires in COVID-19 (dated by TCRdb to about 2020). Library construction relied on the immunoSEQ multiplex PCR assay. Held by TCRdb, this immuneACCESS table contains in-frame sequences only and omits some clones. Under half of the omission traces to an unresolved V gene where checked; the cause of the rest is unknown. This sample gives some 170,000 clones in total; roughly 82% of them show up just once. The top ten clonotypes cover approximately 14% of the sample. Input material: PBMCs or T cells enriched from blood (not recorded which). The receptors shown here come from a man between 45 and 60 years old who had recovered from COVID-19.

The chain is built from TRBV19 and TRBJ1-2; the match to TRBD1 covers 11 bases. J was trimmed by 8 bases and V by 9 bases; bases with no gene match: 11. Germline V gene data show CDR1 as LNHDA and CDR2 as SQIVND (reference sequence). The CDR3 totals 14 residues. The DNA for the CDR3 is TGTGCCAGCAGACCGGGACAGGGGGGCTCCGGCTACACCTTC. Encoded protein: CASRPGQGGSGYTF.

In this sample, this clone turned up a few times. The rearrangement joins TRBV7-2 to TRBJ1-5; 9 bases align to TRBD1. The CDR3 totals 14 residues. V lost 4 bases, J lost 4 bases, and 2 bases stayed unmatched. Germline loops: CDR1 SGHTA, CDR2 FQGNSA. The CDR3 loop reads CASSYRGPNQPQHF. CDR3 sequence (DNA): TGTGCCAGCAGCTACAGGGGGCCAAATCAGCCCCAGCATTTT.

V is TRBV11-3 and J is TRBJ2-1; 10 bases map to TRBD1. The CDR3 covers 15 residues. Germline V lookup: CDR1 SGHNT, CDR2 YENEEA. V dropped 4 bases and J dropped 4; count of bases not matched to a gene: 4. As DNA, the CDR3 is TGTGCCAGCAGCTCAGGGGACAGGGGATACAATGAGCAGTTCTTC. Translation: CASSSGDRGYNEQFF.

The gene calls are TRBV19 and TRBJ2-7; 9 bases align to TRBD2. The CDR3 contains 17 residues. V was pared by 4 bases and J by 2 bases, with 12 bases of the junction left unmatched. Germline-derived CDR1 and CDR2 are LNHDA and SQIVND (reference sequence). Here the CDR3 reads CASSRAGGGLAPYEQYF. In DNA form, the CDR3 reads TGTGCCAGTAGTAGAGCGGGGGGCGGCCTAGCCCCCTACGAGCAGTACTTC.

The chain has TRBV2 and TRBJ2-1; TRBD2 agrees at 10 bases. Germline trimming cut 9 bases from V and 6 bases from J; bases unmatched to any gene: 11. CDR3 size: 15 residues. Germline V gene data show CDR1 as SNHLY and CDR2 as FYNNEI. The CDR3 spells CASLGRSGGANEQFF. For the CDR3, the DNA is TGTGCCAGTCTTGGGCGCAGCGGGGGGGCCAATGAGCAGTTCTTC.

The chain recombines TRBV11-2 with TRBJ2-3; D may be TRBD1 (6 bases). Germline V gene lookup returns CDR1 SGHAT and CDR2 FQNNGV. The CDR3 runs 12 residues. Trimming pared 5 bases from V and 7 bases from J, leaving 10 bases between. The CDR3 bases are TGTGCCAGCAGCGTACAGGGTAATACGCAGTATTTT. Protein sequence: CASSVQGNTQYF.

The rearrangement joins TRBV11-2 to TRBJ1-3; D uncertain. Trimming took 2 bases from V and 0 from J, leaving 17 bases between them. This CDR3 comprises 18 residues. Germline CDR1 is SGHAT and CDR2 is FQNNGV. Written as DNA, the CDR3 is TGTGCCAGCAGCTTATCCTTATCTACAGCCTCCTCTGGAAACACCATATATTTT. Translation: CASSLSLSTASSGNTIYF. Full variable domain (remainder filled in from reference TRBV11-2 and TRBJ1-3): EAGVAQSPRYKIIEKRQSVAFWCNPISGHATLYWYQQILGQGPKLLIQFQNNGVVDDSQLPKDRFSAERLKGVDSTLKIQPAKLEDSAVYLCASSLSLSTASSGNTIYFGEGSWLTVV.

This chain uses TRBV5-1 with TRBJ1-6; D is ambiguous. CDR3 length: 15 residues. CDR1 is SGHRS and CDR2 is YFSETQ in the germline V gene. The V and J ends lost 3 bases and 3 bases respectively, with 10 bases between them. The DNA of the CDR3 is TGCGCCAGCAGCTGGGAGGGCGGCTATAATTCACCCCTCCACTTT. The encoded protein is CASSWEGGYNSPLHF. The full variable domain, its missing parts supplied by reference TRBV5-1 and TRBJ1-6, is KAGVTQTPRYLIKTRGQQVTLSCSPISGHRSVSWYQQTPGQGLQFLFEYFSETQRNKGNFPGRFSGRQFSNSRSEMNVSTLELGDSALYLCASSWEGGYNSPLHFGNGTRLTVT.

The genes are TRBV6-5 and TRBJ1-2, with TRBD1 identical over 8 bases. Germline V lookup: CDR1 MNHEY, CDR2 SVGAGI. The CDR3 contains 14 residues. V trimming: 2 bases; J trimming: 4 bases; junction bases outside the gene matches: 3. In DNA form, the CDR3 reads TGTGCCAGCAGTTACGGTGACAGGGGCTATGGCTACACCTTC. This codes for CASSYGDRGYGYTF.